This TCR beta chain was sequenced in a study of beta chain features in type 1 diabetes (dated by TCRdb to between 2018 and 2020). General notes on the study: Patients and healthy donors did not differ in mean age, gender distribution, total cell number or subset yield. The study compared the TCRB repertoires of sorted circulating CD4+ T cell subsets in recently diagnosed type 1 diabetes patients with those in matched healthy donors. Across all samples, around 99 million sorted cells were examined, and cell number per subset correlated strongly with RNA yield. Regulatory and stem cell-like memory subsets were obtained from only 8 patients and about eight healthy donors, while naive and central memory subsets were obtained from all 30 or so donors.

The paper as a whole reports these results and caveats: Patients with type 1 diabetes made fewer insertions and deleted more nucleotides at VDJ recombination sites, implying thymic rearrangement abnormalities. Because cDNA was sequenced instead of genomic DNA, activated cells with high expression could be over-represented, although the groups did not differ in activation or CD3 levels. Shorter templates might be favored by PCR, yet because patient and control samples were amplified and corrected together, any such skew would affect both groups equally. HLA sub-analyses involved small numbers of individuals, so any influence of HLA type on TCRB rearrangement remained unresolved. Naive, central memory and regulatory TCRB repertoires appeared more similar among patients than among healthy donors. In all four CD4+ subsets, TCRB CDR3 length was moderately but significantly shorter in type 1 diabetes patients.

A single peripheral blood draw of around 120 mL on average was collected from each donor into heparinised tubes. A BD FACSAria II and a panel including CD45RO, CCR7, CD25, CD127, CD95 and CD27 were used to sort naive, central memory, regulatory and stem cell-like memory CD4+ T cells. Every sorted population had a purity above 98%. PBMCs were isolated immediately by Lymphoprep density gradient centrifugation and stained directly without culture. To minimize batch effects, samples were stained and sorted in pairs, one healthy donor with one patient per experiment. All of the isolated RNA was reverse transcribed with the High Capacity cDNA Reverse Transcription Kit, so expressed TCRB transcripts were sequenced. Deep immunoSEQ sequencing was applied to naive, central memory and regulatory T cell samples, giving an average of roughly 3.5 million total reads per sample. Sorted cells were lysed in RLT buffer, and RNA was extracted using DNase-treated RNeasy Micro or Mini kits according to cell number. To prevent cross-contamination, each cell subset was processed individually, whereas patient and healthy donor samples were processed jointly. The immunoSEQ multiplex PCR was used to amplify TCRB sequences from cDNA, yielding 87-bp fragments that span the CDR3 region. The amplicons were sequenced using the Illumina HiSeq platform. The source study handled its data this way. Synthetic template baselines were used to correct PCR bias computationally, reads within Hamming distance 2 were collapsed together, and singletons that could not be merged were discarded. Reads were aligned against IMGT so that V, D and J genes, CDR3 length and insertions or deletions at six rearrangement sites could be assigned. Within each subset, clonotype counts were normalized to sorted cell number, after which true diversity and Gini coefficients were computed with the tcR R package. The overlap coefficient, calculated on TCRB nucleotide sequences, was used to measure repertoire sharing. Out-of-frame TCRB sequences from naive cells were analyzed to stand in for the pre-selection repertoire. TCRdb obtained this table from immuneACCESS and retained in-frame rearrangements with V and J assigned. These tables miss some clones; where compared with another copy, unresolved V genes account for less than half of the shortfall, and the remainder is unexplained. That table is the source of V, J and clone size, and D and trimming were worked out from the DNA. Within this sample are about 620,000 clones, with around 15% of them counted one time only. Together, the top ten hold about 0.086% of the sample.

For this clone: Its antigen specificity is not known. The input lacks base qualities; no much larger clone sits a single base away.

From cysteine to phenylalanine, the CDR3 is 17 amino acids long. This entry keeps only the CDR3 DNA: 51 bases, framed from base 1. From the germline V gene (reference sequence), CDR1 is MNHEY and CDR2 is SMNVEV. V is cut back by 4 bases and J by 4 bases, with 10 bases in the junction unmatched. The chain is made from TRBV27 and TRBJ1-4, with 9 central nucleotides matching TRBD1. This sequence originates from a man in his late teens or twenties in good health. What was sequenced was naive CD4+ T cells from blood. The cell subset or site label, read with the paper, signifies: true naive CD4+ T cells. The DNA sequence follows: TGTGCCAGCAGTTACAGGGGGCGCGTCGTCCATAATGAAAAACTGTTTTTT. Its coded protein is CASSYRGRVVHNEKLFF.